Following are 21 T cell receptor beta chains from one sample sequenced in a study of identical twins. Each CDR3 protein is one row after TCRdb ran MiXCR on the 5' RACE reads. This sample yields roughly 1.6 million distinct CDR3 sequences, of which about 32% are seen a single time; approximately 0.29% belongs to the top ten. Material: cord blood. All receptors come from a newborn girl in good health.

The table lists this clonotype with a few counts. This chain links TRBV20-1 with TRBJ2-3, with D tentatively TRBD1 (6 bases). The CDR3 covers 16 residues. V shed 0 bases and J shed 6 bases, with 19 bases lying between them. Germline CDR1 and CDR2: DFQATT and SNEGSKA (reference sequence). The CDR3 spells CSARDGGPSPEDTQYF. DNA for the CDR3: TGCAGTGCTAGAGATGGGGGCCCTAGCCCGGAGGATACGCAGTATTTT.

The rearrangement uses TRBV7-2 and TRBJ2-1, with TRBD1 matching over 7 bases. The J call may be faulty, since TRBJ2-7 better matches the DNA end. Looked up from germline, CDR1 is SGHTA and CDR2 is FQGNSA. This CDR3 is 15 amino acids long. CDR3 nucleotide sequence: TGTGCCAGCAGCTTTAGTGACAGGGCCTACAATGAGCAGTACTTC. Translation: CASSFSDRAYNEQYF.

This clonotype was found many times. CDR3 DNA: TGTGCCAGCAGCCAAGATAAAGCGGGGAGCACCTACGAGCAGTACTTC. Protein: CASSQDKAGSTYEQYF. The rearrangement joins TRBV4-2 to TRBJ2-7, with TRBD2 matching 7 bases. This CDR3 is built from 16 residues. Looked up from germline, CDR1 is LGHNA and CDR2 is YNFKEQ. Germline trimming cut 0 bases from V and 2 bases from J; bases unmatched to any gene: 7.

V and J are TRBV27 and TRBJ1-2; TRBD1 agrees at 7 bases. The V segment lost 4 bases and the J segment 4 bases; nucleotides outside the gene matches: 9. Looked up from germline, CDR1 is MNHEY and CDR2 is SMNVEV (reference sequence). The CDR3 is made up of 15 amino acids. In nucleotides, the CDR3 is TGTGCCAGCAGTTCTACGACAGGGAAAGGCTATGGCTACACCTTC. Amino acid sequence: CASSSTTGKGYGYTF.

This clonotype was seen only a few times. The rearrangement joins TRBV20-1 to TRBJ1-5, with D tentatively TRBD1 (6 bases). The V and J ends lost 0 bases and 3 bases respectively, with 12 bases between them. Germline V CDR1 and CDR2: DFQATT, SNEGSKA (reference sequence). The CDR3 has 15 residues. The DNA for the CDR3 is TGCAGTGCTAGAGAGCGACAGGCTCTCAATCAGCCCCAGCATTTT. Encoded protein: CSARERQALNQPQHF.

CDR3 DNA sequence: TGCAGTGCTAGAGAGGAATTTGGCAATCAGCCCCAGCATTTT. It specifies CSAREEFGNQPQHF. The chain recombines TRBV20-1 with TRBJ1-5; D is undetermined. CDR3 length: 14 residues. CDR1 and CDR2 from the germline V gene are DFQATT and SNEGSKA (reference sequence). V lost 0 bases to trimming and J lost 2 bases, with 8 bases between them.

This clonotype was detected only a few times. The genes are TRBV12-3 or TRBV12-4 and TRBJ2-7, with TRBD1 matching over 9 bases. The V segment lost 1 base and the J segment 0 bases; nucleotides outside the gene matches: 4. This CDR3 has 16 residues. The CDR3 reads CASSLGMTGGSYEQYF. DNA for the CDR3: TGTGCCAGCAGTTTAGGGATGACAGGGGGCTCCTACGAGCAGTACTTC.

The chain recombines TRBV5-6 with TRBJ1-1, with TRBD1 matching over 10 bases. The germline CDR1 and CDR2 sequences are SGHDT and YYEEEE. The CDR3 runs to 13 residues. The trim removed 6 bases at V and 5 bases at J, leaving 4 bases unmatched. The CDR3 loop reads CASTPGQGTEAFF. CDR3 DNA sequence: TGTGCCAGCACCCCGGGACAGGGGACTGAAGCTTTCTTT.

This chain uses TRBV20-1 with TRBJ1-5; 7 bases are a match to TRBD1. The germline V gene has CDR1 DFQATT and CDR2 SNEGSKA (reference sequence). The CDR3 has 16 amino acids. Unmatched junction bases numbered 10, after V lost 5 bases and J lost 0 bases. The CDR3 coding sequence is TGCAGTGCTCCGCCCCAGACAGGGATTAGCAATCAGCCCCAGCATTTT. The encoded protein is CSAPPQTGISNQPQHF.

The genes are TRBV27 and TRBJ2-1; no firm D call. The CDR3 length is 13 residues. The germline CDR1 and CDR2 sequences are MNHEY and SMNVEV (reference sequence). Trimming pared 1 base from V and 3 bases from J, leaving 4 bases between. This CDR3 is CASSLYSYNEQFF. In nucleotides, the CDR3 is TGTGCCAGCAGTTTATATAGCTACAATGAGCAGTTCTTC.

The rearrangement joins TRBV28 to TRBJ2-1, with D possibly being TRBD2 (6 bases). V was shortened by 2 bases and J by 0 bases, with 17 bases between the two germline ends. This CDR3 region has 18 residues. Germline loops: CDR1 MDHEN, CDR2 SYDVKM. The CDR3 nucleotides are TGTGCCAGCAGTTTACCCCCAATAGCGGTTCGCTCCTACAATGAGCAGTTCTTC. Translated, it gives CASSLPPIAVRSYNEQFF.

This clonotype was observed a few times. The CDR3 DNA reads as TGCGCCAGCAGCTTGGCCGGACACTTCCAAGAGACCCAGTACTTC. It translates to CASSLAGHFQETQYF. The chain employs TRBV5-1 and TRBJ2-5; TRBD1 might be the D (5 bases). V lost 0 bases, J lost 1 base, and 10 bases lay in between. Germline CDR1 reads SGHRS; CDR2 reads YFSETQ. This CDR3 spans 15 amino acids. Full variable domain (missing parts from reference TRBV5-1 and TRBJ2-5): KAGVTQTPRYLIKTRGQQVTLSCSPISGHRSVSWYQQTPGQGLQFLFEYFSETQRNKGNFPGRFSGRQFSNSRSEMNVSTLELGDSALYLCASSLAGHFQETQYFGPGTRLLVL.

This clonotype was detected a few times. Here the CDR3 reads CSARSLPTITDTQYF. The CDR3 region has the DNA TGCAGTGCTAGAAGTCTACCAACCATCACAGATACGCAGTATTTT. The chain couples TRBV20-1 to TRBJ2-3; no clear D. Trimming removed 2 bases at V and 2 bases at J, with 14 bases between. Germline CDR1 reads DFQATT; CDR2 reads SNEGSKA (reference sequence). The CDR3 spans 15 residues.

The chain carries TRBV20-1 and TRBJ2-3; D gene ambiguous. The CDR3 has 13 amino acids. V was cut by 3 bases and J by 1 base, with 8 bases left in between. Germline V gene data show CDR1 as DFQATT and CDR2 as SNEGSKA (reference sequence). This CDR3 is CSARSLGTDTQYF. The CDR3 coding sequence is TGCAGTGCTAGGAGTCTCGGCACAGATACGCAGTATTTT.

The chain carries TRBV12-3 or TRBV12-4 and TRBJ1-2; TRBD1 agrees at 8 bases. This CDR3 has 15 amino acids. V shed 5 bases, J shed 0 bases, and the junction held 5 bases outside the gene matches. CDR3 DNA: TGTGCCAGCAGTCCGATGGACAGGGCTAACTATGGCTACACCTTC. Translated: CASSPMDRANYGYTF.

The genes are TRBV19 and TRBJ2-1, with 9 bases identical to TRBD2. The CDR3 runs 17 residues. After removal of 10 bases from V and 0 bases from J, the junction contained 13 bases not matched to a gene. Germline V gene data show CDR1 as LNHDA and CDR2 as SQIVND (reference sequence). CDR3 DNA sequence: TGTGCCACCAAACGGACTAGCGCCCAGAGCTCCTACAATGAGCAGTTCTTC. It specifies CATKRTSAQSSYNEQFF.

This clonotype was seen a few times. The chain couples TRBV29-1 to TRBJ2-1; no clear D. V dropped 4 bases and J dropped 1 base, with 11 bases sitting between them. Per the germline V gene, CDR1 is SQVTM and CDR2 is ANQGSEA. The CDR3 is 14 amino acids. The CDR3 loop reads CSVAGFPSYNEQFF. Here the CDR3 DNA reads TGCAGCGTTGCTGGCTTTCCTTCCTACAATGAGCAGTTCTTC.

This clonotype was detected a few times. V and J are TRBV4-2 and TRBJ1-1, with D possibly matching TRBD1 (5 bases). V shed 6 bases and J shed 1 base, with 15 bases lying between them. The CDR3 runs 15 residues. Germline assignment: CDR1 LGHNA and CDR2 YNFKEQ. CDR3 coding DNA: TGTGCCAGCAGTCCCTTCCAGGGTAAGAACACTGAAGCTTTCTTT. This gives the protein CASSPFQGKNTEAFF.

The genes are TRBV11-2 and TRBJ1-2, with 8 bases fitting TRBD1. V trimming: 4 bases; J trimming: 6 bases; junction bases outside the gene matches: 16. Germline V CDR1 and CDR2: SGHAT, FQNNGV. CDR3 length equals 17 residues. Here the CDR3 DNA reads TGTGCCAGCAGCTCACTCAAGGGGACAGGTGCGGTGAATGGCTACACCTTC. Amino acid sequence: CASSSLKGTGAVNGYTF. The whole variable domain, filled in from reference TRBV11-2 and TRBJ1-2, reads EAGVAQSPRYKIIEKRQSVAFWCNPISGHATLYWYQQILGQGPKLLIQFQNNGVVDDSQLPKDRFSAERLKGVDSTLKIQPAKLEDSAVYLCASSSLKGTGAVNGYTFGSGTRLTVV.

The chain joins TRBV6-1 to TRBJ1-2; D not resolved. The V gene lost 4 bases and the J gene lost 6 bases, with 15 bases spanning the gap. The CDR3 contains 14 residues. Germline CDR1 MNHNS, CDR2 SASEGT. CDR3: CASSAPWTRDGYTF. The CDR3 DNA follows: TGTGCCAGCAGTGCCCCCTGGACTAGGGATGGCTACACCTTC.

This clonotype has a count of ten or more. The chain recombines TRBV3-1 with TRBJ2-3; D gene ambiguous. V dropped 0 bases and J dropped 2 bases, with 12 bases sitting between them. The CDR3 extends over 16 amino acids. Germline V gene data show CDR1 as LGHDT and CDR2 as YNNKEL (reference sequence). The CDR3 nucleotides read TGTGCCAGCAGCCAAGAGGCACTGCCATTCACAGATACGCAGTATTTT. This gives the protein CASSQEALPFTDTQYF.